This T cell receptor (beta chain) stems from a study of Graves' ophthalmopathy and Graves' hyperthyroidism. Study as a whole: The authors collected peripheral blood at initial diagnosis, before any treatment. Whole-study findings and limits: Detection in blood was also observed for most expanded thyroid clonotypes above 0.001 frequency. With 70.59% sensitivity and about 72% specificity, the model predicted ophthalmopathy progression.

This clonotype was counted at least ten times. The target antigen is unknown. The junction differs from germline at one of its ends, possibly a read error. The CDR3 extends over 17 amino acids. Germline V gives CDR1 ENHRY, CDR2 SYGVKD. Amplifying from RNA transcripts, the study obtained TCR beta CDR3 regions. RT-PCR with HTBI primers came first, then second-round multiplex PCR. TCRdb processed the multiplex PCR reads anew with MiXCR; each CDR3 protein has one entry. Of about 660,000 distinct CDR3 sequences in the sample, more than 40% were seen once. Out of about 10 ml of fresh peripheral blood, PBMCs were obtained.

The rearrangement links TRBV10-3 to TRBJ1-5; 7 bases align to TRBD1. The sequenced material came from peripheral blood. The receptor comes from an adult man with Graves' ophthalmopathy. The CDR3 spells CASSYSPGQRSNQPQHF. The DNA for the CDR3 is TGTGCCAGCAGTTACTCTCCGGGACAGAGAAGCAATCAGCCCCAGCATTTT.